The clone carrying this TCR beta chain was observed a handful of times. The sample originates from a study of T-cell reconstitution after alpha-beta-depleted transplantation in children. CDR1 and CDR2 (germline): MDHEN, SYDVKM. This CDR3 is 14 amino acids long. Trimming cost V 7 bases and J 0 bases; bases outside gene matches: 3. This sample's TCRbeta library carried unique molecular identifier barcodes. TCRdb re-called the PCR reads through MiXCR, storing one row per CDR3 protein. The repertoire includes about 610,000 distinct CDR3 sequences, about 10% of them detected once, and about 4% sits in the top ten.

The sequences come from PBMCs from the stem cell graft donor, collected from the stem cell graft. The sequence derives from a human donor who donated a stem cell graft to a child with acute myeloid leukemia. V and J are TRBV28 and TRBJ2-7; 10 bases fit TRBD1. The CDR3 bases are TGTGCCAGCAAAGGGGACAGGGGCTCCTACGAGCAGTACTTC. Translated: CASKGDRGSYEQYF.